The T cell receptor (beta chain) described here comes from a study of blood T cell repertoires in COVID-19. Study background: Some COVID-19 samples were acute and others convalescent; all came from the United States, Italy and Spain. The cDNA or gDNA used as material had been derived from T cells, B-cell-depleted T cells, or PBMCs.

Source study methods: Amplification of reference gene primers was used by the study to estimate nucleated cell counts. Assay used: immunoSEQ multiplex PCR; TCRdb lists only in-frame clones, some missing. The V and J calls and clone size come from that table; D and trimming were worked out from the DNA. The sample consists of a few hundred thousand clones, about 90% of them appearing once. One Seattle source followed patients from active infection through their disease course. Germline V lookup: CDR1 SGHDT, CDR2 YYEEEE. V lost 5 bases to trimming and J lost 2 bases, with 12 bases between them. This CDR3 comprises 14 residues.

This sequence joins TRBV5-6 and TRBJ2-3; a possible D gene is TRBD2 (5 bases). The sequence was collected from a person aged 18-30 years with COVID-19, enrolled during active disease. Sequences were obtained from peripheral blood. The CDR3 DNA sequence: TGTGCCAGCAGTATGGCGGGTTCCACAGATACGCAGTATTTT. It specifies CASSMAGSTDTQYF.